The rows below give T cell receptor beta chains drawn from one sample of a study of Ad26.COV2.S vaccination and SARS-CoV-2 variants. The repertoire was sequenced with immunoSEQ multiplex PCR; TCRdb's copy has only in-frame clones and lacks some. This table has about 400,000 clones, roughly 85% appearing once. The sequenced sample was peripheral blood, obtained in a trial of Ad26.COV2.S vaccine versus placebo. The receptors shown here come from a person aged 18 to 59 who received the Ad26.COV2.S COVID-19 vaccine or a placebo. CDR3s include the opening cysteine and the closing phenylalanine or tryptophan. The D gene is left open where the match is weak. Some rows have no size entry. The others give once, few or many, or a class for an expanded clone.

V	D	J	size	DNA	CDR3
TRBV27	-	TRBJ1-5	-	TGTGCCAGTAATAGCGGCGACACTCTTAATCAGCCCCAGCATTTT	CASNSGDTLNQPQHF
TRBV12-3/TRBV12-4	-	TRBJ1-1	-	TGTGCCAGCAGCCCCCAGGGGCGAAGAGCTTTCTTT	CASSPQGRRAFF
TRBV7-2	TRBD1	TRBJ1-5	few	TGTGCCAGCAGCTTAAGGACAGGGGACAGCAATCAGCCCCAGCATTTT	CASSLRTGDSNQPQHF
TRBV11-2	-	TRBJ2-5	-	TGTGCCAGCAGCCGCGGGTCTCAAGAGACCCAGTACTTC	CASSRGSQETQYF
TRBV4-1	TRBD1	TRBJ1-2	-	TGCGCCAGCAGCCAAGAATGGGGGACAGCCTATGGCTACACCTTC	CASSQEWGTAYGYTF
TRBV7-9	-	TRBJ2-5	-	TGTGCCAGCAGCTTAGGCGCGGGGCCAGAGACCCAGTACTTC	CASSLGAGPETQYF
TRBV9	TRBD1	TRBJ2-1	-	TGTGCCAGCAGCGCAGGGGGCTCCTACAATGAGCAGTTCTTC	CASSAGGSYNEQFF
TRBV27	-	TRBJ1-1	-	TGTGCCAGCACCCCTAGGGCCAGTTGGGGCACTGAAGCTTTCTTT	CASTPRASWGTEAFF
TRBV24-1	-	TRBJ2-3	-	TGTGCCACCAGTGATTTAGTTCTTGGGGGTTCCGATACGCAGTATTTT	CATSDLVLGGSDTQYF
TRBV7-9	TRBD1	TRBJ2-3	-	TGTGCCAGCAGGAAGGGGGCTGCCAACAGGATAGGGGATACGCAGTATTTT	CASRKGAANRIGDTQYF
TRBV3-1/TRBV3-2	-	TRBJ2-5	-	TGTGCCAGCAGCCAGCCGATGCGCGAGACCCAGTACTTC	CASSQPMRETQYF
TRBV7-3	-	TRBJ2-2	-	TGTGCCAGCAGCTTACGAGGGGAAGGCACCGGGGAGCTGTTTTTT	CASSLRGEGTGELFF
TRBV15	-	TRBJ2-5	-	TGTGCCACCAGCATCCGGGGAAGGTTGGCCCAGTACTTC	CATSIRGRLAQYF
TRBV27	-	TRBJ2-7	-	TGTGCCAGCAGTTTATCGGGGGGCGGCTCCTACGAGCAGTACTTC	CASSLSGGGSYEQYF
TRBV2	-	TRBJ1-1	-	TGTGCCAGCATTTTAGACATGAACACTGAAGCTTTCTTT	CASILDMNTEAFF
TRBV29-1	-	TRBJ2-3	-	TGCAGCGTTAAGAGGGGGGGCACAGATACGCAGTATTTT	CSVKRGGTDTQYF
TRBV19	-	TRBJ1-1	-	TGTGCCAGTAGTGTAAGGTCCCGGGGTGAAGCTTTCTTT	CASSVRSRGEAFF
TRBV11-1	TRBD2	TRBJ2-3	-	TGTGCCAGCAGCTTATTGGGAGAGCGGGGGTGGCCGTATTTT	CASSLLGERGWPYF
TRBV6-2/TRBV6-3	-	TRBJ1-5	-	TGTGCCAGCAGTTCCCGGAACTCTGACAATCAGCCCCAGCATTTT	CASSSRNSDNQPQHF
TRBV5-6	-	TRBJ1-2	-	TGTGCCAGCAGCTCGTCCAGTGGCTACACCTTC	CASSSSSGYTF
TRBV6-5	TRBD1	TRBJ1-5	-	TGTGCCAGCAGTAAGGACAGGGACTATCAGCCCCAGCATTTT	CASSKDRDYQPQHF
TRBV18	TRBD1	TRBJ1-1	-	TGTGCCAGCTCACGGGGAAACAGGGGGCTCACTGAAGCTTTCTTT	CASSRGNRGLTEAFF
TRBV7-9	-	TRBJ1-2	few	TGTGCCAGCAGCTCATCCTCCTGGGGCCCTCAGGGACGGAGCGGCTACACCTTC	CASSSSSWGPQGRSGYTF
TRBV19	TRBD2	TRBJ2-7	-	TGTGCCAGTAGCACCTCCGGGACTAGCGGTTCCTACGAGCAGTACTTC	CASSTSGTSGSYEQYF